Listed below are T cell receptor beta chains from one sample, sequenced in a study of identical twins. From the 5' RACE reads, TCRdb called clonotypes with MiXCR, one entry per CDR3 protein. The repertoire has about 700,000 distinct CDR3 sequences, less than 10% of them found once; the top ten carry 0.98%. These sequences were also reported in another study, on yellow fever vaccine responses in identical twins.

The sample was PBMCs. All receptors come from a woman under 30 in good health. The CDR3 runs from the conserved cysteine through the conserved F or W. D genes are given only for firm matches. Clone size is not always given. Where it is, it says once, few, many or a class for expanded clones.

len	v_gene	abundance	d_gene	j_gene	CDR3nt	CDR3aa
14	TRBV20-1	few	TRBD1	TRBJ2-1	TGCAGTGCCTCCGGACAGGGGGCGATTGGTGAGCAGTTCTTC	CSASGQGAIGEQFF
14	TRBV25-1	many	TRBD1	TRBJ2-1	TGTGCCACCCAAACCGGGACAGGATATGTTGAGCAGTTCTTC	CATQTGTGYVEQFF
14	TRBV6-1	-	-	TRBJ2-7	TGTGCCAGTCGCCGGGGTGAGAGCTCCTACGAGCAGTACTTC	CASRRGESSYEQYF
15	TRBV12-3/TRBV12-4	many	-	TRBJ2-1	TGTGCCAGCAGTTTAACTGGAGCGCCCTACAATGAGCAGTTCTTC	CASSLTGAPYNEQFF
17	TRBV11-2	-	TRBD2	TRBJ2-1	TGTGCCAGCAGCCCCCACGGGACTAGCGACCAATACAATGAGCAGTTCTTC	CASSPHGTSDQYNEQFF
13	TRBV4-3	few	-	TRBJ2-1	TGCGCCAGCAGCCAAAGATGGTTGGATGAGCAGTTCTTC	CASSQRWLDEQFF
11	TRBV25-1	many	-	TRBJ1-1	TGTGCCAGCACGGGGGGCACTGAAGCTTTCTTT	CASTGGTEAFF
13	TRBV4-3	few	-	TRBJ2-1	TGCGCCAGCAGCCAAGCCCAGGGCGATGAGCAGTTCTTC	CASSQAQGDEQFF
15	TRBV27	-	-	TRBJ1-5	TGTGCCAGCAGTTTATTACCGAATAGCAATCAGCCCCAGCATTTT	CASSLLPNSNQPQHF
13	TRBV10-2	many	-	TRBJ1-1	TGCGCCAGCAGTGAGGGCTCCTTTACTGAAGCTTTCTTT	CASSEGSFTEAFF
15	TRBV7-3	few	TRBD1	TRBJ2-2	TGTGCCAGCAGCGACAGGGGACAGCCCGGCGGGGAGCTGTTTTTT	CASSDRGQPGGELFF
13	TRBV30	-	-	TRBJ2-1	TGTGCCTGGAGTGGGTTAGTCCCCAATGAGCAGTTCTTC	CAWSGLVPNEQFF
14	TRBV9	-	-	TRBJ2-3	TGTGCCAGCAGCGTGCAGAAGAGCACAGATACGCAGTATTTT	CASSVQKSTDTQYF
19	TRBV6-1	-	-	TRBJ2-5	TGTGCCAGCAGTGAAGATGGACAGTTGCTAGGCCGTAGACAAGAGACCCAGTACTTC	CASSEDGQLLGRRQETQYF
14	TRBV3-1	-	-	TRBJ2-1	TGTGCCAGCAGCCAAGATTTCCTTAGTCCTAGCAAGTTCTTC	CASSQDFLSPSKFF
13	TRBV20-1	-	-	TRBJ2-2	TGCAGTGCTAGAGAGGGGTACACCGGGGAGCTGTTTTTT	CSAREGYTGELFF
15	TRBV7-2	few	-	TRBJ1-5	TGTGCCAGCAGCTTGGGTGTCAATAGCAATCAGCCCCAGCATTTT	CASSLGVNSNQPQHF
14	TRBV30	few	TRBD1	TRBJ1-2	TGTGCCTGGGGGCTCCGACAGGGGGCGACTGGCTACACCTTC	CAWGLRQGATGYTF
14	TRBV20-1	few	-	TRBJ2-1	TGCAGTGCTCCCCAACCCGCGAGGGGGGCTGAGCAGTTCTTC	CSAPQPARGAEQFF
13	TRBV7-2	-	-	TRBJ2-5	TGTGCCAGCAGGCAAACAGGGCAAGAGACCCAGTACTTC	CASRQTGQETQYF
15	TRBV4-1	few	-	TRBJ2-3	TGCGCCAGCAGCCAAGAAATCAGGGACACAGATACGCAGTATTTT	CASSQEIRDTDTQYF
15	TRBV5-1	many	TRBD2	TRBJ2-1	TGCGCCAGCAGCTTGTTCGCGGGGGGGATGAATGAGCAGTTCTTC	CASSLFAGGMNEQFF
15	TRBV12-5	few	-	TRBJ1-2	TGTGCTAGTGGGGGGACGCTTGGGGCGAACTATGGCTACACCTTC	CASGGTLGANYGYTF
17	TRBV3-1	-	-	TRBJ2-6	TGTGCCAGCAGCCAAGGGTTGGGTGCCTCTGGGGCCAACGTCCTGACTTTC	CASSQGLGASGANVLTF
15	TRBV4-3	many	-	TRBJ2-3	TGCGCCAGCAGCCCCCGGAGGGAGCCGGCAGATACGCAGTATTTT	CASSPRREPADTQYF
16	TRBV5-6	many	-	TRBJ1-1	TGTGCCAGCAGCTTGGCCTCAGGGGCGAGGAACACTGAAGCTTTCTTT	CASSLASGARNTEAFF
18	TRBV28	many	TRBD1	TRBJ1-1	TGTGCCAGCAGAAGGGGACAGGGGCCGCTTGGGTGGAACACTGAAGCTTTCTTT	CASRRGQGPLGWNTEAFF
20	TRBV4-2	few	-	TRBJ2-6	TGTGCCAGCAGCCAAGTTCGAGCAGGGGAGTCTCTCTCTGGGGCCAACGTCCTGACTTTC	CASSQVRAGESLSGANVLTF
13	TRBV27	few	TRBD1	TRBJ2-1	TGTGCCAGCAAAGGGGGACAGGACAATGAGCAGTTCTTC	CASKGGQDNEQFF
14	TRBV5-5	-	-	TRBJ2-2	TGTGCCAGCAGCCCAACGTGGGTCATCGGGGAGCTGTTTTTT	CASSPTWVIGELFF
14	TRBV29-1	-	-	TRBJ2-7	TGCAGCGCACTATGGAACAGCGGCTCCTGCGAGCAGTACTTC	CSALWNSGSCEQYF
17	TRBV10-1	few	-	TRBJ2-2	TGCGCCAGCAGTTACAACAGGGAAAAGTCGAACACCGGGGAGCTGTTTTTT	CASSYNREKSNTGELFF
13	TRBV29-1	few	TRBD1	TRBJ2-3	TGCAGCGTTGACCAGGGGGCATCAGATACGCAGTATTTT	CSVDQGASDTQYF
13	TRBV20-1	-	TRBD1	TRBJ2-1	TGCAGTGCTGGGACAGGGGTGAGAAATGAGCAGTTCTTC	CSAGTGVRNEQFF
15	TRBV20-1	-	TRBD2	TRBJ2-3	TGCAGTGCCAGCCGCGGGCTAGCGGGAGTAGATACGCAGTATTTT	CSASRGLAGVDTQYF
14	TRBV4-1	many	-	TRBJ2-2	TGCGCCAGCAGCCACCTAAATCGGGTCGGGGAGCTGTTTTTT	CASSHLNRVGELFF
15	TRBV12-3/TRBV12-4	many	TRBD1	TRBJ1-5	TGTGCCAGCAGTTTAGTAGGGACAGATGGTCAGCCCCAGCATTTT	CASSLVGTDGQPQHF
14	TRBV12-3/TRBV12-4	many	TRBD1	TRBJ1-5	TGTGCCAGCAGAATAACAGGGGGCAATCAGCCCCAGCATTTT	CASRITGGNQPQHF
14	TRBV2	many	-	TRBJ2-5	TGTGCCAGCAGGGGGGACTTGTACCAAGAGACCCAGTACTTC	CASRGDLYQETQYF
14	TRBV6-1	many	-	TRBJ1-2	TGTGCCAGCGTAGACATACGACGTAGCTATGGCTACACCTTC	CASVDIRRSYGYTF
16	TRBV7-9	many	TRBD1	TRBJ2-3	TGTGCCAGCAGCTCCCCGGCAGGGGGAAAACCAGATACGCAGTATTTT	CASSSPAGGKPDTQYF
15	TRBV4-3	few	TRBD1	TRBJ2-7	TGCGCCAGCAGGGCCGGGACAGGGGACGAGTACGAGCAGTACTTC	CASRAGTGDEYEQYF
17	TRBV10-3	many	-	TRBJ2-1	TGTGCCATCAGTGAAGAAGGGTGGAGCGGCTCCTACAATGAGCAGTTCTTC	CAISEEGWSGSYNEQFF
12	TRBV6-1	few	TRBD2	TRBJ2-4	TGTGCCAGCAGTGGAGCGGGGAACATTCAGTACTTC	CASSGAGNIQYF
16	TRBV7-9	-	-	TRBJ2-3	TGTGCCAGCAGCGCTCACATCAGTCGTAAAACAGATACGCAGTATTTT	CASSAHISRKTDTQYF
15	TRBV11-2	many	-	TRBJ2-2	TGTGCCAGCGGAGCGGAGCCCATGGGCACCGGGGAGCTGTTTTTT	CASGAEPMGTGELFF